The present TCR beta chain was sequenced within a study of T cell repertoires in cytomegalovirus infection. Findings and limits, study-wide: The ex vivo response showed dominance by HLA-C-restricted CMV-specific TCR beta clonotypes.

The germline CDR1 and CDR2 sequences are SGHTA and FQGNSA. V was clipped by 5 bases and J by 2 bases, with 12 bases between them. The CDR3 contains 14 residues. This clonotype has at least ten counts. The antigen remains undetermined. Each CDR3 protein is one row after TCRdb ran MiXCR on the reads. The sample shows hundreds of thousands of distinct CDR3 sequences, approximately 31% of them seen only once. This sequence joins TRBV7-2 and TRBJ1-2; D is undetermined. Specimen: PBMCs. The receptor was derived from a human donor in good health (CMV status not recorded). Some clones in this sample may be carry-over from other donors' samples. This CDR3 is CASSVESGNYGYTF. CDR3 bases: TGTGCCAGCAGCGTAGAGTCGGGAAACTATGGCTACACCTTC.